One sample yielded the 26 T cell receptor beta chains listed below, sequenced in a study of Ad26.COV2.S vaccination and SARS-CoV-2 variants. Documented treatment: 19 received Ad26.COV2.S at low or high dose, single or two shots; several received placebo; per-sample allocation not given. It was on day 63 after the first vaccine or placebo injection that samples were taken. Clones were sequenced by immunoSEQ multiplex PCR, and TCRdb holds only the in-frame ones, with some missing. The sample has about 480,000 clones; roughly 89% are singletons. The source material was peripheral blood, sampled in a trial of Ad26.COV2.S vaccine versus placebo. The source is a person between 18 and 60 years old who received the Ad26.COV2.S COVID-19 vaccine or a placebo.

The chain couples TRBV29-1 to TRBJ2-7; no clear D gene. The CDR3 has 11 amino acids. V dropped 4 bases and J dropped 2 bases, with 6 bases sitting between them. Germline V gene data show CDR1 as SQVTM and CDR2 as ANQGSEA. CDR3 sequence reads: CSVASAYEQYF. The CDR3 bases are TGCAGCGTTGCTTCGGCCTACGAGCAGTACTTC.

This clone was recorded once. The chain is built from TRBV19 and TRBJ2-5; a weak D match, TRBD1 (6 bases). This CDR3 spans 15 amino acids. The germline V gene has CDR1 LNHDA and CDR2 SQIVND (reference sequence). Trimming removed 0 bases from V and 5 bases from J, with 13 bases in between. CDR3 DNA: TGTGCCAGTAGTATAGAGGGGGCAGGGGAGGAGACCCAGTACTTC. This sequence encodes CASSIEGAGEETQYF.

The chain combines TRBV11-3 with TRBJ2-7; TRBD2 might be the D (6 bases). The CDR3 totals 13 residues. V lost 5 bases and J lost 5, with 13 bases in between. The germline gives CDR1 SGHNT, CDR2 YENEEA. The DNA for the CDR3 is TGTGCCAGCAGCCGTAACCCGGGGGACGAGCAGTACTTC. Amino acids: CASSRNPGDEQYF.

The gene calls are TRBV27 and TRBJ1-2; D is unresolved. From germline, CDR1 is MNHEY and CDR2 SMNVEV (reference sequence). This CDR3 region has 13 residues. V was cut by 5 bases and J by 7 bases, with 14 bases left in between. CDR3 coding DNA: TGTGCCAGCAGTACCTCGGGGTACTCTGGCTACACCTTC. Protein sequence: CASSTSGYSGYTF.

This chain links TRBV3-1 (or the pseudogene TRBV3-2) with TRBJ1-6, with D unresolved. Germline V gene lookup returns CDR1 LGHDT and CDR2 YNNKEL (reference sequence). This CDR3 has 15 residues. The V end was cut by 4 bases, the J end by 0 bases, with 7 bases between. The CDR3 DNA reads as TGTGCCAGCAGCCCAGTAGCCTCCTATAATTCACCCCTCCACTTT. Amino acids: CASSPVASYNSPLHF.

The gene calls are TRBV7-2 and TRBJ1-5, with D perhaps TRBD1 (5 bases). The V gene lost 4 bases and the J gene lost 7 bases, with 14 bases spanning the gap. Germline values: CDR1 SGHTA, CDR2 FQGNSA. This CDR3 is 14 amino acids long. The CDR3 region has the DNA TGTGCCAGCAGCTACAGCAGGGTAGGGCAGCCCCAGCATTTT. Protein product: CASSYSRVGQPQHF.

The chain recombines TRBV9 with TRBJ2-3, with D possibly TRBD2 on 6 matching bases. V was shortened by 4 bases and J by 6 bases, with 21 bases between the two germline ends. There are 16 residues in the CDR3. From germline, CDR1 is SGDLS and CDR2 YYNGEE. CDR3 sequence reads: CASSPAGGRGMDTQYF. The CDR3 DNA reads TGTGCCAGCAGCCCCGCTGGTGGTCGGGGGATGGATACGCAGTATTTT.

The V call is TRBV29-1, the J call TRBJ2-1; no reliable D call. CDR3 length: 11 amino acids. Germline loops: CDR1 SQVTM, CDR2 ANQGSEA. Deletions cut 4 bases from V and 7 bases from J, with 8 bases between. Written as DNA, the CDR3 is TGCAGCGTTGTTCGCCGAAATGAGCAGTTCTTC. Its protein product is CSVVRRNEQFF.

V is TRBV5-4 and J is TRBJ2-3, with 12 bases identical to TRBD2. CDR3 length: 16 residues. Losses at the gene ends were 4 bases for V and 4 bases for J; bases not matched to a gene: 7. CDR1 is SGHNT, CDR2 YYREEE, per germline (reference sequence). CDR3 nucleotide sequence: TGTGCCAGCAGCAACAGGAGACTAGCGGGAGCAGATACGCAGTATTTT. The encoded protein is CASSNRRLAGADTQYF.

The chain employs TRBV9 and TRBJ2-7, with D unresolved. The CDR3 consists of 12 residues. V lost 0 bases, J lost 3 bases, and 4 bases lay in between. Germline CDR1 reads SGDLS; CDR2 reads YYNGEE. As DNA, the CDR3 is TGTGCCAGCAGCGTAGATGGCTACGAGCAGTACTTC. It translates to CASSVDGYEQYF.

The chain has TRBV7-2 and TRBJ2-1; 7 bases are a match to TRBD2. CDR3 length: 15 amino acids. V trimming: 7 bases; J trimming: 3 bases; junction bases outside the gene matches: 9. Germline V gene lookup returns CDR1 SGHTA and CDR2 FQGNSA. CDR3 nucleotide sequence: TGTGCCAGCACCTCAACGACTAGCCACTACAATGAGCAGTTCTTC. Translated, it gives CASTSTTSHYNEQFF.

The V and J genes are TRBV4-1 and TRBJ2-7; D unclear. V lost 0 bases and J lost 6, with 9 bases in between. Germline V gene lookup returns CDR1 MGHRA and CDR2 YSYEKL. This CDR3 is built from 13 residues. CDR3 in DNA: TGCGCCAGCAGCCAAGATTTCCCATCCGAGCAGTACTTC. This encodes CASSQDFPSEQYF.

The J gene is TRBJ2-7, the V gene TRBV25-1; 9 bases fit TRBD1. CDR1 is MGHDK and CDR2 is SYGVNS in the germline V gene. With V trimmed by 6 bases and J by 12 bases, 21 bases remained unmatched. This CDR3 is built from 16 residues. The DNA of the CDR3 is TGTGCCAGCAGCCCAACCGGGACAGGGAATCCCCCGTTGCTGTACTTC. It yields the protein CASSPTGTGNPPLLYF.

The rearrangement joins TRBV11-3 to TRBJ2-7; no clear D gene. CDR1 SGHNT and CDR2 YENEEA come from the germline V gene. CDR3 length: 14 amino acids. The V end lost 2 bases, the J end lost 3 bases, and 11 bases lay between the germline ends. DNA for the CDR3: TGTGCCAGCAGCTTAAGGTCGGGTGACTACGAGCAGTACTTC. Its protein product is CASSLRSGDYEQYF.

This clone was seen once. The V call is TRBV9, the J call TRBJ2-5; 12 nucleotides line up with TRBD2. Germline V lookup: CDR1 SGDLS, CDR2 YYNGEE. Germline trimming cut 3 bases from V and 5 bases from J; bases unmatched to any gene: 20. There are 20 residues in the CDR3. The chain's CDR3 is CASSDTGTSGFPTSRETQYF. The CDR3 DNA reads TGTGCCAGCAGCGATACCGGGACTAGCGGGTTTCCGACCTCCCGGGAGACCCAGTACTTC.

This chain connects TRBV2 to TRBJ2-2; no reliable D call. Germline loops: CDR1 SNHLY, CDR2 FYNNEI. This CDR3 is 15 amino acids long. V lost 5 bases, J lost 0 bases, and 10 bases lay in between. The CDR3 DNA is TGTGCCAGCAGTCTTAAACCTGCGAACACCGGGGAGCTGTTTTTT. This codes for CASSLKPANTGELFF. The full variable domain, rest sourced from reference TRBV2 and TRBJ2-2, is EPEVTQTPSHQVTQMGQEVILRCVPISNHLYFYWYRQILGQKVEFLVSFYNNEISEKSEIFDDQFSVERPDGSNFTLKIRSTKLEDSAMYFCASSLKPANTGELFFGEGSRLTVL.

This rearrangement joins TRBV29-1 to TRBJ1-2; TRBD1 matches at 7 bases. The CDR3 is 13 residues long. Germline V gene lookup returns CDR1 SQVTM and CDR2 ANQGSEA. J lost 3 bases, V lost 7 bases, and 8 bases had no gene match. The CDR3 DNA sequence: TGCAGCGCAGACGGGACAGTAGACTATGGCTACACCTTC. It yields the protein CSADGTVDYGYTF.

The chain links TRBV5-1 to TRBJ2-7; TRBD1 agrees at 12 bases. The junction had 7 bases not matched to a gene; V was cut back by 6 bases and J by 6 bases. The germline V gene encodes CDR1 SGHRS and CDR2 YFSETQ. The CDR3 covers 14 residues. The CDR3 loop reads CASTRDRGPGEQYF. CDR3 DNA: TGCGCCAGCACCCGGGACAGGGGGCCCGGCGAGCAGTACTTC.

The rearrangement uses TRBV6-4 and TRBJ2-3; 8 bases agree with TRBD1. The V gene end was trimmed by 2 bases and the J gene end by 1 base; junction bases not matched to a gene: 2. Germline V lookup: CDR1 MRHNA, CDR2 SNTAGT. The CDR3 has 15 residues. CDR3 region: CASSDGQGGTDTQYF. CDR3 DNA sequence: TGTGCCAGCAGTGACGGACAGGGAGGCACAGATACGCAGTATTTT.

This chain uses TRBV29-1 with TRBJ1-1, with 11 bases that match TRBD1. The J segment lost 5 bases and the V segment lost 7 bases, leaving 12 bases of the junction unmatched. Germline V gene lookup returns CDR1 SQVTM and CDR2 ANQGSEA. The CDR3 length is 15 residues. CDR3 sequence: CSANAGTGGRTEAFF. CDR3 nucleotide sequence: TGCAGCGCCAATGCGGGGACAGGGGGTAGGACTGAAGCTTTCTTT. Filled out from reference TRBV29-1 and TRBJ1-1, the complete variable domain reads SAVISQKPSRDICQRGTSLTIQCQVDSQVTMMFWYRQQPGQSLTLIATANQGSEATYESGFVIDKFPISRPNLTFSTLTVSNMSPEDSSIYLCSANAGTGGRTEAFFGQGTRLTVV.

The chain joins TRBV30 to TRBJ1-4; 7 bases agree with TRBD1. Germline values: CDR1 GTSNPN, CDR2 SVGIG (reference sequence). With V trimmed by 3 bases and J by 8 bases, 9 bases remained unmatched. The CDR3 totals 14 residues. In DNA, the CDR3 is TGTGCCTGGAGCCGAGACAGGGTTCGGGAAAAACTGTTTTTT. This encodes CAWSRDRVREKLFF.

This chain links TRBV6-1 with TRBJ1-3; D gene unclear. Germline CDR1 and CDR2: MNHNS and SASEGT. The CDR3 has 15 amino acids. V dropped 1 base and J dropped 0 bases, with 7 bases sitting between them. This CDR3 reads CASSEGTSSGNTIYF. DNA of the CDR3: TGTGCCAGCAGTGAAGGGACGAGCTCTGGAAACACCATATATTTT.

In its sample, this clone was seen once. This chain links TRBV15 with TRBJ1-5; no clear D. V was pared by 1 base and J by 5 bases, with 18 bases between. Germline CDR1 and CDR2: LNHNV and YYDKDF (reference sequence). The CDR3 has 17 amino acids. Written as DNA, the CDR3 is TGTGCCACCAGCAGAGGAGGGCAGGAGAGAGGATATCAGCCCCAGCATTTT. Translating it yields CATSRGGQERGYQPQHF.

The table lists this clone with a count of one. The chain has TRBV30 and TRBJ2-5; TRBD2 matches 7 bases. From germline, CDR1 is GTSNPN and CDR2 SVGIG (reference sequence). J gave up 4 bases and V 0 bases, and 5 bases lay outside the gene matches. This CDR3 is 14 amino acids long. CDR3 coding DNA: TGTGCCTGGAGTGTATTGAGGGAGGGAGAGACCCAGTACTTC. Translation: CAWSVLREGETQYF.

J is TRBJ1-4 and V is TRBV4-1; 7 bases are shared with TRBD1. This CDR3 has 16 residues. The V segment lost 3 bases and the J segment 0 bases; nucleotides outside the gene matches: 4. Germline V gene lookup returns CDR1 MGHRA and CDR2 YSYEKL. As DNA, the CDR3 is TGCGCCAGCAGCCACGGACAGGTTGCAACTAATGAAAAACTGTTTTTT. It specifies CASSHGQVATNEKLFF.

The chain recombines TRBV5-4 with TRBJ1-4; the D is unclear. This CDR3 has 14 amino acids. V was cut by 2 bases and J by 5 bases, with 10 bases left in between. The germline gives CDR1 SGHNT, CDR2 YYREEE (reference sequence). In nucleotides, the CDR3 is TGTGCCAGCAGCTTCGGACGGGGAAATGAAAAACTGTTTTTT. Its translation: CASSFGRGNEKLFF.